One sample yielded the 8 T cell receptor beta chains listed below, sequenced in a study of blood T cell repertoires in COVID-19. Profiled with immunoSEQ multiplex PCR; TCRdb holds only in-frame clones, not every one. The sample records 300,000 to 350,000 clones, around 89% being singletons. Sequenced: PBMCs or T cells enriched from blood (not recorded which). Every receptor here comes from a young woman with acute COVID-19.

The chain is built from TRBV6-1 and TRBJ2-7; D not certain. The length of the CDR3 is 16 residues. V was pared by 2 bases and J by 1 base, with 15 bases between. Germline V gene lookup returns CDR1 MNHNS and CDR2 SASEGT. The CDR3: CASSERGPPTSYEQYF. CDR3 DNA: TGTGCCAGCAGTGAACGTGGGCCTCCCACGTCCTACGAGCAGTACTTC.

The chain employs TRBV30 and TRBJ2-5, with TRBD2 as a possible D gene (6 bases). Trimming cost V 1 base and J 7 bases, with 13 bases left between them. This CDR3 comprises 13 residues. The germline V gene encodes CDR1 GTSNPN and CDR2 SVGIG (reference sequence). CDR3 loop: CAWSDTRRGTQYF. The CDR3 coding sequence is TGTGCCTGGAGTGATACCCGGCGGGGGACCCAGTACTTC.

This clone was recorded once. The J gene is TRBJ1-2, the V gene TRBV9; 9 nucleotides match TRBD1. Germline CDR1 is SGDLS and CDR2 is YYNGEE. Trimming removed 3 bases from V and 6 bases from J; junction bases left unmatched: 6. This CDR3 has 14 amino acids. In DNA, the CDR3 is TGTGCCAGCAGCGGGGACAGGGAGTGGGATGGCTACACCTTC. It encodes CASSGDREWDGYTF.

This chain links TRBV7-2 with TRBJ1-6, with D tentatively TRBD1 (6 bases). Germline-derived CDR1 and CDR2 are SGHTA and FQGNSA. The CDR3 is 16 residues long. V was shortened by 5 bases and J by 5 bases, with 16 bases between the two germline ends. The CDR3 DNA reads TGTGCCAGCAGCCCGCCATGGGCAGGGGATAATTCACCCCTCCACTTT. Its translation is CASSPPWAGDNSPLHF.

The V call is TRBV7-2, the J call TRBJ1-6; D gene uncertain. The V end was cut by 1 base, the J end by 6 bases, with 7 bases between. This CDR3 has 14 amino acids. Germline CDR1 and CDR2: SGHTA and FQGNSA. For the CDR3, the DNA is TGTGCCAGCAGCTTAGGGCAGTTTAATTCACCCCTCCACTTT. Its protein product is CASSLGQFNSPLHF.

This chain uses TRBV10-3 with TRBJ2-1; 7 nucleotides line up with TRBD2. CDR1 is ENHRY, CDR2 SYGVKD, per germline. The CDR3 runs 16 residues. The trim removed 0 bases at V and 3 bases at J, leaving 5 bases unmatched. In nucleotides, the CDR3 is TGTGCCATCAGTGAGTCGGGGGAGGGCCGCTACAATGAGCAGTTCTTC. Translation: CAISESGEGRYNEQFF.

This chain joins TRBV28 and TRBJ2-5; perhaps TRBD2 as D (7 bases). V gave up 2 bases and J gave up 7 bases, with 17 bases separating them. Per the germline V gene, CDR1 is MDHEN and CDR2 is SYDVKM. The CDR3 is 15 residues long. The chain's CDR3 is CASSLPRTGRGTQYF. The CDR3 DNA reads as TGTGCCAGCAGTTTACCCAGAACAGGGAGGGGGACCCAGTACTTC. The full variable domain, its missing parts supplied by reference TRBV28 and TRBJ2-5, is DVKVTQSSRYLVKRTGEKVFLECVQDMDHENMFWYRQDPGLGLRLIYFSYDVKMKEKGDIPEGYSVSREKKERFSLILESASTNQTSMYLCASSLPRTGRGTQYFGPGTRLLVL.

The chain links TRBV6-5 to TRBJ1-5; maybe TRBD1 (5 bases). This CDR3 is built from 15 residues. Germline CDR1 and CDR2: MNHEY and SVGAGI. V was shortened by 0 bases and J by 3 bases, with 9 bases between the two germline ends. DNA of the CDR3: TGTGCCAGCAGTTACTCCCCAGGGCTCAATCAGCCCCAGCATTTT. Translated: CASSYSPGLNQPQHF.